Shown below are 32 T cell receptor beta chains from a single sample sequenced in a study of Ad26.COV2.S vaccination and SARS-CoV-2 variants. Treatment denoted: roughly 18 received Ad26.COV2.S at low or high dose, single or two shots; 5 received placebo; per-sample allocation not given. Sampling happened 63 days after the first vaccine or placebo injection. Measured with immunoSEQ multiplex PCR; TCRdb has only the in-frame clones, and not every one. The top ten clones hold approximately 5.9% of a sample with 380,000 or so clones, roughly nine tenths of them seen once. Sequenced here: peripheral blood, sampled in a trial of Ad26.COV2.S vaccine versus placebo. Receptors originate from a person between 18 and 59 years old who received the Ad26.COV2.S COVID-19 vaccine or a placebo.

V and J are TRBV12-3 or TRBV12-4 and TRBJ1-2; D gene unclear. The CDR3 is made up of 13 amino acids. Trimming took off 5 bases at V and 4 bases at J, with 11 bases between the two ends. The CDR3 nucleotides read TGTGCCAGCAGTCCTCACCCTACCTATGGCTACACCTTC. It is translated as CASSPHPTYGYTF.

The V gene is TRBV20-1, the J gene TRBJ1-1, with D uncertain. Looked up from germline, CDR1 is DFQATT and CDR2 is SNEGSKA (reference sequence). CDR3 size: 11 residues. Trimming removed 7 bases at V and 8 bases at J, with 14 bases between. The CDR3 loop is CSGLMGREAFF. Written as DNA, the CDR3 is TGCAGTGGTCTGATGGGTCGGGAAGCTTTCTTT.

This clone was counted a single time. J is TRBJ2-5 and V is TRBV5-4, with D maybe TRBD2 (6 bases). The CDR3 totals 15 residues. The germline V gene has CDR1 SGHNT and CDR2 YYREEE (reference sequence). The V end lost 4 bases, the J end lost 5 bases, and 18 bases lay between the germline ends. The CDR3 DNA follows: TGTGCCAGCAGCCGTTCCGGGACGGCGGGGGAGACCCAGTACTTC. Protein sequence: CASSRSGTAGETQYF.

V is TRBV10-3 and J is TRBJ1-5, with no clear D. V was shortened by 2 bases and J by 4 bases, with 12 bases between the two germline ends. CDR1 is ENHRY, CDR2 SYGVKD, per germline. The CDR3 runs to 15 residues. CDR3 sequence reads: CAISEGARRNQPQHF. The CDR3 region has the DNA TGTGCCATCAGTGAGGGAGCCCGTAGGAATCAGCCCCAGCATTTT.

This chain connects TRBV6-6 to TRBJ1-1; 9 bases fit TRBD1. The germline gives CDR1 MNHNY, CDR2 SVGAGI (reference sequence). The CDR3 sequence is 14 residues long. V lost 6 bases, J lost 5 bases, and 7 bases stayed unmatched. CDR3 sequence: CASSANRGQTEAFF. Here the CDR3 DNA reads TGTGCCAGCAGCGCAAACAGGGGGCAAACTGAAGCTTTCTTT.

V and J are TRBV7-3 and TRBJ2-5; 7 bases agree with TRBD2. With 2 bases clipped from V and 5 bases from J, the junction kept 11 bases outside the gene matches. The CDR3 contains 16 residues. Germline values: CDR1 SGHTA, CDR2 FQGTGA. CDR3 amino acids: CASSLRPLGGMETQYF. The CDR3 bases are TGTGCCAGCAGCTTACGCCCCCTCGGGGGGATGGAGACCCAGTACTTC.

The V and J genes are TRBV5-5 and TRBJ2-7; no reliable D call. CDR3 length equals 14 residues. V was pared by 1 base and J by 1 base, with 9 bases between. Germline-derived CDR1 and CDR2 are SGHKS and YYEKEE (reference sequence). CDR3 region: CASSLSALSYEQYF. CDR3 DNA sequence: TGTGCCAGCAGCTTGAGCGCGCTGTCCTACGAGCAGTACTTC.

The chain recombines TRBV30 with TRBJ1-3, with TRBD1 identical over 7 bases. This CDR3 contains 15 residues. The J segment lost 0 bases and the V segment lost 3 bases, leaving 5 bases of the junction unmatched. Germline V CDR1 and CDR2: GTSNPN, SVGIG (reference sequence). The CDR3 reads CAWSRQGPSGNTIYF. The CDR3 coding sequence is TGTGCCTGGAGCCGACAGGGCCCCTCTGGAAACACCATATATTTT. The complete variable domain, with remaining parts taken from reference TRBV30 and TRBJ1-3, reads SQTIHQWPATLVQPVGSPLSLECTVEGTSNPNLYWYRQAAGRGLQLLFYSVGIGQISSEVPQNLSASRPQDRQFILSSKKLLLSDSGFYLCAWSRQGPSGNTIYFGEGSWLTVV.

The chain has TRBV7-9 and TRBJ1-2; D is unclear. Germline V gives CDR1 SEHNR, CDR2 FQNEAQ (reference sequence). Trimming pared 0 bases from V and 7 bases from J, leaving 6 bases between. The CDR3 length is 12 residues. The CDR3 reads CASSLALSGYTF. CDR3 DNA: TGTGCCAGCAGCTTAGCGCTCTCTGGCTACACCTTC.

This clone appeared once. The chain couples TRBV5-4 to TRBJ1-6; 7 bases are a match to TRBD1. CDR3 length equals 15 residues. Trimming removed 4 bases from V and 2 bases from J; junction bases left unmatched: 3. Looked up from germline, CDR1 is SGHNT and CDR2 is YYREEE (reference sequence). The CDR3 nucleotides read TGTGCCAGCAGCCCGGGACAGACCTATAATTCACCCCTCCACTTT. It is translated as CASSPGQTYNSPLHF.

The rearrangement links TRBV30 to TRBJ1-6, with 10 positions matching TRBD1. Per the germline V gene, CDR1 is GTSNPN and CDR2 is SVGIG (reference sequence). V gave up 6 bases and J gave up 7 bases; unmatched junction bases: 3. The CDR3 extends over 13 amino acids. The CDR3 DNA reads TGTGCCTGTTCGACAGGGGGCAATTCACCCCTCCACTTT. Translation gives CACSTGGNSPLHF.

The genes are TRBV4-3 and TRBJ1-2; tentatively, D is TRBD1 (5 bases). Germline V gene lookup returns CDR1 LGHNA and CDR2 YSLEER. This CDR3 is 15 amino acids long. V lost 4 bases to trimming and J lost 1 base, with 13 bases between them. As DNA, the CDR3 is TGCGCCAGCAGCCGCTCCAGGCAGGGTAACTATGGCTACACCTTC. It specifies CASSRSRQGNYGYTF.

The chain is built from TRBV27 and TRBJ2-7; D gene unclear. V was shortened by 4 bases and J by 3 bases, with 19 bases between the two germline ends. The CDR3 runs 16 residues. CDR1 is MNHEY, CDR2 SMNVEV, per germline (reference sequence). CDR3: CASSSPDSFRSYEQYF. CDR3 nucleotide sequence: TGTGCCAGCAGTTCCCCTGACTCTTTCAGGAGCTACGAGCAGTACTTC.

The chain employs TRBV6-5 and TRBJ2-7; D remains ambiguous. Trimming took off 4 bases at V and 3 bases at J, with 13 bases between the two ends. The germline V gene encodes CDR1 MNHEY and CDR2 SVGAGI. This CDR3 has 14 amino acids. The CDR3 sequence: CASSSSRTVYEQYF. CDR3 in DNA: TGTGCCAGCAGTTCGAGCCGCACAGTCTACGAGCAGTACTTC.

J is TRBJ2-7 and V is TRBV6-2 or TRBV6-3, with 9 bases matching TRBD1. The junction had 2 bases not matched to a gene; V was cut back by 5 bases and J by 6 bases. From germline, CDR1 is MNHEY and CDR2 SVGEGT. The CDR3 contains 12 residues. The CDR3 loop is CASSRQGGEQYF. The CDR3, as DNA: TGTGCCAGCAGTAGACAGGGGGGCGAGCAGTACTTC.

J is TRBJ2-7 and V is TRBV5-1; 7 nucleotides match TRBD1. V was pared by 4 bases and J by 5 bases, with 6 bases of the junction left unmatched. The CDR3 consists of 13 residues. CDR1 SGHRS and CDR2 YFSETQ come from the germline V gene. The CDR3: CASSVNRGHEQYF. The CDR3 bases are TGCGCCAGCAGCGTGAACAGGGGCCACGAGCAGTACTTC.

The chain links TRBV28 to TRBJ1-5; 11 nucleotides align to TRBD1. The CDR3 is made up of 16 amino acids. After removal of 7 bases from V and 6 bases from J, the junction contained 11 bases not matched to a gene. Germline-derived CDR1 and CDR2 are MDHEN and SYDVKM. The CDR3 is CASNERDRGGTQPQHF. CDR3 DNA sequence: TGTGCCAGCAACGAACGGGACAGGGGGGGGACTCAGCCCCAGCATTTT.

J is TRBJ2-7 and V is TRBV11-2; possibly TRBD1 or TRBD2 for D (5 bases each). The CDR3 length is 15 residues. Trimming left V 3 bases short and J 4 bases short, with 16 bases between. The germline V gene encodes CDR1 SGHAT and CDR2 FQNNGV. DNA for the CDR3: TGTGCCAGCAGCTTTCAAGGGGACCTCAGGTACGAGCAGTACTTC. It encodes CASSFQGDLRYEQYF.

This chain connects TRBV5-1 to TRBJ1-2; D is unresolved. Germline V CDR1 and CDR2: SGHRS, YFSETQ. Trimming removed 4 bases from V and 4 bases from J, with 14 bases in between. This CDR3 has 14 amino acids. This CDR3 is CASSPSEGGYGYTF. The CDR3 DNA follows: TGCGCCAGCAGCCCCTCCGAGGGAGGCTATGGCTACACCTTC.

Written as DNA, the CDR3 is TGTGCCAGCAGTCCGATCAAAATGCTCAATCAGCCCCAGCATTTT. Translated, it gives CASSPIKMLNQPQHF. This chain uses TRBV27 with TRBJ1-5; D gene uncertain. The CDR3 runs to 15 residues. Trimming pared 5 bases from V and 3 bases from J, leaving 14 bases between. Germline V gene lookup returns CDR1 MNHEY and CDR2 SMNVEV (reference sequence).

This clone was seen a single time. J is TRBJ1-2 and V is TRBV7-2; D is possibly TRBD1 (6 bases). The CDR3 totals 18 residues. CDR1 is SGHTA and CDR2 is FQGNSA in the germline V gene. The ends were cut back, 5 bases at V and 0 bases at J, with 22 bases in the middle. In DNA form, the CDR3 reads TGTGCCAGCAGCCTCGAAAGAGCATACAGGGCAGCTAACTATGGCTACACCTTC. Its translation is CASSLERAYRAANYGYTF.

For this clone: This may come from a read error, since a much larger clone is one base off. The chain joins TRBV7-6 to TRBJ1-1; D unclear. This CDR3 has 13 amino acids. V shed 1 base and J shed 3 bases, with 6 bases lying between them. CDR1 and CDR2 (germline): SGHVS, FNYEAQ. DNA of the CDR3: TGTGCCAGCAGCTTAGAGGTTTACACTGAAGCTTTCTTT. It is translated as CASSLEVYTEAFF. The whole variable domain, remainder taken from reference TRBV7-6 and TRBJ1-1, is GAGVSQSPRYKVTKRGQDVALRCDPISGHVSLYWYRQALGQGPEFLTYFNYEAQQDKSGLPNDRFSAERPEGSISTLTIQRTEQRDSAMYRCASSLEVYTEAFFGQGTRLTVV.

The V and J genes are TRBV19 and TRBJ2-7; 11 nucleotides align to TRBD1. The CDR3 loop spans 16 amino acids. The junction had 7 bases not matched to a gene; V was cut back by 6 bases and J by 0 bases. Looked up from germline, CDR1 is LNHDA and CDR2 is SQIVND (reference sequence). The CDR3 bases are TGTGCCAGTAGCGGGACAGGGGGAAAGAACTCCTACGAGCAGTACTTC. The encoded protein is CASSGTGGKNSYEQYF.

The V gene is TRBV7-2, the J gene TRBJ2-5; D is unresolved. The CDR3 totals 15 residues. The V gene lost 5 bases and the J gene lost 5 bases, with 18 bases spanning the gap. Germline V gene lookup returns CDR1 SGHTA and CDR2 FQGNSA. The CDR3, as DNA: TGTGCCAGCAGCCCGCAGACCCGGAGTGGGGAGACCCAGTACTTC. This sequence encodes CASSPQTRSGETQYF.

The chain uses TRBV7-9 and TRBJ1-1, with D maybe TRBD1 (6 bases). Trimming pared 6 bases from V and 0 bases from J, leaving 14 bases between. Germline V gene lookup returns CDR1 SEHNR and CDR2 FQNEAQ (reference sequence). The CDR3 consists of 15 residues. DNA for the CDR3: TGTGCCAGCAGACTTTACAGGGATATGAACACTGAAGCTTTCTTT. Its protein is CASRLYRDMNTEAFF.

The chain couples TRBV2 to TRBJ2-7, with 8 bases matching TRBD2. Germline loops: CDR1 SNHLY, CDR2 FYNNEI. J gave up 1 base and V 7 bases, and 3 bases lay outside the gene matches. The CDR3 contains 13 residues. CDR3 in DNA: TGTGCCAGCACCGGGACTAGATCCTACGAGCAGTACTTC. This codes for CASTGTRSYEQYF.

This clone is a singleton in its sample. This chain links TRBV19 with TRBJ1-1; TRBD1 is a possible D gene (5 bases). The CDR3 extends over 15 amino acids. V lost 3 bases, J lost 5 bases, and 16 bases lay in between. Germline V gene sequence: CDR1 LNHDA, CDR2 SQIVND (reference sequence). The chain's CDR3 is CASSMGGGDMTEAFF. CDR3 nucleotides: TGTGCCAGTAGTATGGGCGGGGGTGATATGACTGAAGCTTTCTTT.

The sample holds a few counts of this clone. Other nucleotide sequences in the sample specify the same CDR3. The chain carries TRBV10-2 and TRBJ1-1; unclear D gene. V was shortened by 3 bases and J by 0 bases, with 8 bases between the two germline ends. Looked up from germline, CDR1 is WSHSY and CDR2 is SAAADI. This CDR3 has 14 amino acids. CDR3 loop: CASSEGRLNTEAFF. Here the CDR3 DNA reads TGCGCCAGCAGTGAAGGGCGGTTGAACACTGAAGCTTTCTTT.

The V gene is TRBV5-8, the J gene TRBJ1-2; 9 positions match TRBD1. Unmatched junction bases numbered 15, after V lost 7 bases and J lost 5 bases. CDR1 is SGHTS and CDR2 is YDEGEE in the germline V gene. The CDR3 loop spans 16 amino acids. The CDR3 sequence: CASGLNSADRGYGYTF. The CDR3 DNA is TGTGCCAGCGGCCTAAACTCCGCGGACAGGGGATATGGCTACACCTTC.

The rearrangement links TRBV7-2 to TRBJ1-1; D is possibly TRBD1 (5 bases). V lost 7 bases and J lost 1, with 16 bases in between. Germline CDR1 and CDR2: SGHTA and FQGNSA. This CDR3 has 15 amino acids. DNA of the CDR3: TGTGCCAGCATAGTGGGAGGGGACCGGAACACTGAAGCTTTCTTT. Protein product: CASIVGGDRNTEAFF.

This rearrangement joins TRBV25-1 to TRBJ1-2, with D possibly being TRBD1 (5 bases). V lost 1 base to trimming and J lost 8 bases, with 20 bases between them. The CDR3 extends over 16 amino acids. Germline V gene lookup returns CDR1 MGHDK and CDR2 SYGVNS. This chain's CDR3 is CASSEFGQGGTGGYTF. In nucleotides, the CDR3 is TGTGCCAGCAGTGAATTTGGGCAGGGAGGAACGGGCGGCTACACCTTC.

The chain employs TRBV18 and TRBJ1-2; a weak D match, TRBD1 (5 bases). The germline V gene has CDR1 KGHSH and CDR2 LQKENI. This CDR3 is 14 amino acids long. V shed 5 bases and J shed 4 bases, with 14 bases lying between them. The CDR3 DNA is TGTGCCAGCTCATCCGGGGACGGGCTCTATGGCTACACCTTC. Amino acid sequence: CASSSGDGLYGYTF.